These 19 T cell receptor beta chains came from one sample sequenced in a study of T cell clonality in common variable immunodeficiency. Findings and limits, study-wide: Reportedly, TCR beta sequences from common variable immunodeficiency showed fewer deletions and N-nucleotide insertions.

Their target antigens are unknown. Produced via immunoSEQ multiplex PCR; TCRdb's table is partial and in-frame only. Recorded here are 32,000 or so clones, none singletons. Sequencing was performed on peripheral blood mononuclear cells. Receptors originate from a human donor with common variable immunodeficiency.

In regard to this clone: The read ends 3 residues shy of where the CDR3 ends; the end is completed using the germline J gene. This chain joins TRBV7-9 and TRBJ2-1; 9 positions agree with TRBD1. V was pared by 0 bases and J by 8 bases, with 5 bases of the junction left unmatched. This CDR3 is 15 amino acids long. In germline, CDR1 is SEHNR, CDR2 FQNEAQ (reference sequence). The covered CDR3 bases are TGTGCCAGCAGCTTAGCCGGGACAGGGCTATATGAG. Protein sequence: CASSLAGTGLYE. The CDR3 reads in full as CASSLAGTGLYEQFF.

This clone was counted only a few times. Mismatch with germline at one junction end may stem from a read error. The read stops 3 residues short of the end of the CDR3; the missing end is completed from the germline J gene. The chain carries TRBV7-9 and TRBJ2-7; no definite D call. The CDR3 contains 13 residues. Germline V gene sequence: CDR1 SEHNR, CDR2 FQNEAQ (reference sequence). CDR3 amino acids: CSSSFEQQPEQYF. The covered CDR3 bases are TGTTCCAGCAGCTTTGAACAGCAACCCGAG.

Remarks on this clone: The missing CDR3 end, 3 residues past where the read stops, is filled in from the germline J gene. The V and J genes are TRBV7-9 and TRBJ2-5, with D unresolved. The germline V and J ends were trimmed by 5 bases and 2 bases, with 15 bases remaining between them. CDR3 length equals 15 residues. CDR1 and CDR2 from the germline V gene are SEHNR and FQNEAQ (reference sequence). CDR3 bases read: TGTGCCAGCAGCGGGCCCCCTCGGTCACAAGAGACC. It codes for CASSGPPRSQET. In full, the CDR3 is CASSGPPRSQETQYF. The full variable domain, rest sourced from reference TRBV7-9 and TRBJ2-5, is DTGVSQNPRHKITKRGQNVTFRCDPISEHNRLYWYRQTLGQGPEFLTYFQNEAQLEKSRLLSDRFSAERPKGSFSTLEIQRTEQGDSAMYLCASSGPPRSQETQYFGPGTRLLVL.

This clone was detected many times. The CDR3 end falls 3 residues outside the read, so it is completed with the germline J gene. This rearrangement joins TRBV5-1 to TRBJ2-2, with D tentatively TRBD2 (5 bases). Trimming stripped 0 bases from V and 5 bases from J, with 11 bases between. CDR1 is SGHRS and CDR2 is YFSETQ in the germline V gene. The CDR3 extends over 15 amino acids. Partial CDR3 DNA: TGCGCCAGCAGCTTGGCTAGCTTCGATACCGGGGAG. Encoded protein: CASSLASFDTGE. The CDR3 as a whole reads CASSLASFDTGELFF. Combining the CDR3 with reference TRBV5-1 and TRBJ2-2 gives the whole variable domain KAGVTQTPRYLIKTRGQQVTLSCSPISGHRSVSWYQQTPGQGLQFLFEYFSETQRNKGNFPGRFSGRQFSNSRSEMNVSTLELGDSALYLCASSLASFDTGELFFGEGSRLTVL.

Many counts were recorded for this clone. The read stops 3 residues short of the end of the CDR3; the missing end is completed from the germline J gene. The V gene is TRBV5-1, the J gene TRBJ2-1; 13 nucleotides match TRBD2. This CDR3 contains 18 residues. With 0 bases clipped from V and 3 bases from J, the junction kept 6 bases outside the gene matches. Germline V CDR1 and CDR2: SGHRS, YFSETQ. Partial CDR3 DNA: TGCGCCAGCAGCTTGGAACTAGCGGGGGGGCCCTTCTACAATGAG. Protein product: CASSLELAGGPFYNE. In full, the CDR3 is CASSLELAGGPFYNEQFF. Based on the CDR3 plus reference TRBV5-1 and TRBJ2-1, the full variable domain is KAGVTQTPRYLIKTRGQQVTLSCSPISGHRSVSWYQQTPGQGLQFLFEYFSETQRNKGNFPGRFSGRQFSNSRSEMNVSTLELGDSALYLCASSLELAGGPFYNEQFFGPGTRLTVL.

This clone was seen only a few times. CDR3 amino acids: CACRQGGSSYEQYF. CDR3 DNA (partial): TGTGCCTGCAGACAGGGGGGAAGCTCCTACGAG. The V call is TRBV30, the J call TRBJ2-7; 9 bases line up with TRBD1. The CDR3 is cut off 3 residues early in the read; its end comes from the germline J gene. CDR3 size: 14 residues. The germline CDR1 and CDR2 sequences are GTSNPN and SVGIG (reference sequence). V trimming: 6 bases; J trimming: 0 bases; junction bases outside the gene matches: 6.

A few counts support this clone. The read stops 3 residues short of the end of the CDR3; the missing end is completed from the germline J gene. The chain has TRBV19 and TRBJ2-1, with TRBD2 matching over 8 bases. Looked up from germline, CDR1 is LNHDA and CDR2 is SQIVND (reference sequence). J was trimmed by 0 bases and V by 0 bases; bases with no gene match: 7. The length of the CDR3 is 18 residues. CDR3: CASSIDPMGTSSYNEQFF. CDR3 DNA, as far as it was read: TGTGCCAGTAGTATAGATCCGATGGGGACTAGCTCCTACAATGAG.

With respect to this clone: The read ends 3 residues shy of where the CDR3 ends; the end is completed using the germline J gene. V gene TRBV5-1 combines with J gene TRBJ1-1, with D maybe TRBD1 (5 bases). This CDR3 contains 14 residues. Trimming removed 0 bases from V and 0 bases from J, with 6 bases in between. The germline V gene encodes CDR1 SGHRS and CDR2 YFSETQ. The sequenced CDR3 bases are TGCGCCAGCAGCTTGGGGGGCGTGAACACTGAA. Its translation: CASSLGGVNTE. The full CDR3 protein is CASSLGGVNTEAFF.

This clone was seen ten or more times. The sequenced fragment ends 3 residues before the CDR3 boundary, so the rest is inferred from the germline J gene. The genes are TRBV6-2 or TRBV6-3 and TRBJ2-1; tentatively, D is TRBD2 (6 bases). Germline CDR1 and CDR2: MNHEY and SVGEGT. The CDR3 has 14 residues. The ends were cut back, 7 bases at V and 6 bases at J, with 16 bases in the middle. CDR3 DNA, as far as it was read: TGTGCCAGCACGCGGGGAGACGCAATCAATGAG. Its translation: CASTRGDAINE. In full, the CDR3 reads CASTRGDAINEQFF.

This clone was counted a few times. The CDR3 end lies 3 residues beyond the end of the read and is filled in from the germline J gene. The V call is TRBV2, the J call TRBJ1-6, with a weak D call TRBD1 (5 bases). Per germline, CDR1 SNHLY and CDR2 FYNNEI. CDR3 length equals 14 residues. V gave up 5 bases and J gave up 10 bases, with 15 bases separating them. The sequenced part of the CDR3 DNA is TGTGCCAGCAGTCGCGACAGAGGAGCGTCACCC. It is translated as CASSRDRGASP. The CDR3 reads in full as CASSRDRGASPLHF.

Comment on this clone: The CDR3 end lies 3 residues beyond the end of the read and is filled in from the germline J gene. The gene calls are TRBV7-8 and TRBJ2-2; D not certain. Trimming removed 2 bases at V and 0 bases at J, with 7 bases between. The CDR3 totals 15 residues. Germline V lookup: CDR1 SGHVS, CDR2 FQNEAQ. The covered CDR3 bases are TGTGCCAGCAGCTTACGGGTCGCGAACACCGGGGAG. As protein: CASSLRVANTGE. The whole CDR3 protein is CASSLRVANTGELFF.

In its sample, this clone was seen many times. Sequencing ends 3 residues short of the CDR3 end; the germline J gene provides the rest. V usage is TRBV5-6 and J usage is TRBJ2-1; D is unclear. V lost 4 bases and J 7 bases, leaving 15 bases between the germline ends. Germline CDR1 reads SGHDT; CDR2 reads YYEEEE. The CDR3 loop spans 14 amino acids. The covered CDR3 bases are TGTGCCAGCAGCCTTCATCCACGAGCGAATGAG. This encodes CASSLHPRANE. The CDR3 reads in full as CASSLHPRANEQFF.

This clone is labeled medium-sized. The read finishes 3 residues shy of the CDR3 end, and the germline J gene is used to complete it. This rearrangement joins TRBV19 to TRBJ1-6; no firm D call. V was trimmed by 3 bases and J by 7 bases, leaving 7 bases between them. Germline V gives CDR1 LNHDA, CDR2 SQIVND (reference sequence). There are 13 residues in the CDR3. CDR3 bases read: TGTGCCAGTAGTATGGTTCAGAATTCACCC. Its translation is CASSMVQNSP. The whole CDR3 sequence is CASSMVQNSPLHF.

In its sample, this clone was seen many times. From the germline J gene comes the end of the CDR3, since the read stops 3 residues before it. The genes are TRBV7-3 and TRBJ2-7; the match to TRBD2 covers 10 bases. V shed 4 bases and J 1 base; nucleotides not matched to a gene: 13. The CDR3 runs to 18 residues. The V gene's germline CDR1 is SGHTA and CDR2 FQGTGA. The part of the CDR3 DNA that was read is TGTGCCAGCAGCTGGGGCTCCTCCGGGACTAGCGAGTCCTACGAG. Translated, it gives CASSWGSSGTSESYE. The whole CDR3 protein reads CASSWGSSGTSESYEQYF.

This clone was seen at least ten times. The read comes to an end 3 residues before the CDR3 does, leaving the germline J gene to fill in the end. The V call is TRBV20-1, the J call TRBJ2-3; TRBD1 aligns across 11 bases. The J segment lost 2 bases and the V segment lost 6 bases, leaving 7 bases of the junction unmatched. The CDR3 runs 15 residues. Germline V CDR1 and CDR2: DFQATT, SNEGSKA (reference sequence). The CDR3 DNA, read in part, is TGCAGTGCAGGACAGGGGGCAGGGGACACAGATACG. Residues: CSAGQGAGDTDT. The whole CDR3 protein is CSAGQGAGDTDTQYF.

In its sample, this clone was seen a few times. The CDR3 end is not reached by the read, which stops 3 residues before it; the germline J gene fills it in. This chain links TRBV5-1 with TRBJ1-1; 8 bases are shared with TRBD1. Germline CDR1 is SGHRS and CDR2 is YFSETQ. The CDR3 contains 14 residues. V lost 0 bases and J lost 6; bases outside the gene matches: 4. The CDR3 here is CASSLETGAAEAFF. Incomplete CDR3 DNA: TGCGCCAGCAGCTTGGAGACAGGGGCGGCTGAA. Full variable domain (missing parts from reference TRBV5-1 and TRBJ1-1): KAGVTQTPRYLIKTRGQQVTLSCSPISGHRSVSWYQQTPGQGLQFLFEYFSETQRNKGNFPGRFSGRQFSNSRSEMNVSTLELGDSALYLCASSLETGAAEAFFGQGTRLTVV.

This clone was observed at least ten times. The read terminates 3 residues before the CDR3 end, so the remaining end is supplied by the germline J gene. The chain employs TRBV18 and TRBJ2-1; D ambiguous. This CDR3 comprises 15 residues. Germline CDR1 KGHSH, CDR2 LQKENI. V was clipped by 5 bases and J by 2 bases, with 13 bases between them. CDR3 protein: CASSKVAGTYNEQFF. Incomplete CDR3 DNA: TGTGCCAGCTCAAAGGTGGCAGGAACCTACAATGAG.

As to this clone: The read ends 3 residues early relative to the CDR3; the germline J gene fills the gap. The V gene is TRBV7-2, the J gene TRBJ1-6; a weak D match, TRBD1 (6 bases). CDR3 size: 15 residues. V lost 5 bases, J lost 6 bases, and 14 bases lay in between. Germline CDR1 and CDR2: SGHTA and FQGNSA. The CDR3 DNA, read in part, is TGTGCCAGCAGCCAAGGGGGGGTTCCTAATTCACCC. Protein: CASSQGGVPNSP. The CDR3 in its entirety is CASSQGGVPNSPLHF.

This clone was counted ten times or more. Sequencing ends 3 residues short of the CDR3 end; the germline J gene provides the rest. The J gene is TRBJ2-1, the V gene TRBV20-1; 8 bases are shared with TRBD2. V lost 0 bases to trimming and J lost 4 bases; unmatched junction nucleotides: 5. The CDR3 is 15 residues long. Germline V CDR1 and CDR2: DFQATT, SNEGSKA (reference sequence). The DNA read from the CDR3 is TGCAGTGCTAGAGATGCAACTAGCGGATACAATGAG. It specifies CSARDATSGYNE. Given in full, the CDR3 is CSARDATSGYNEQFF.